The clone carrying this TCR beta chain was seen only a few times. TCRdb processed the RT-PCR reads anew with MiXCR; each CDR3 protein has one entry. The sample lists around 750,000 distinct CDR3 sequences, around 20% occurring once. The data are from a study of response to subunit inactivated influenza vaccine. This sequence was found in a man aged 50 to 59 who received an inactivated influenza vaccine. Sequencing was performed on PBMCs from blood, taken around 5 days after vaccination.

CDR3 sequence: CASSLSDAGDEQFF. The CDR3 bases are TGTGCCAGCAGCTTAAGCGACGCAGGGGATGAGCAGTTCTTC. The gene calls are TRBV7-9 and TRBJ2-1, with D perhaps TRBD1 (6 bases). The CDR3 sequence is 14 residues long. Trimming left V 2 bases short and J 8 bases short, with 13 bases between. Per germline, CDR1 SEHNR and CDR2 FQNEAQ (reference sequence).